Listed here are 5 T cell receptor beta chains from one sample, sequenced in a study of blood T cell repertoires in COVID-19. The data were produced by immunoSEQ multiplex PCR, yet TCRdb's version contains in-frame clones alone and is incomplete. Among roughly 220,000 clones listed, 80% to 90% were seen once. Source material: PBMCs or T cells enriched from blood (not recorded which). The receptors shown here come from a woman under 30 in a cohort exposed to, infected with or recovered from COVID-19 (not recorded which).

The chain employs TRBV7-3 and TRBJ2-1, with TRBD2 matching 7 bases. This CDR3 comprises 16 residues. Per the germline V gene, CDR1 is SGHTA and CDR2 is FQGTGA. With 6 bases clipped from V and 3 bases from J, the junction kept 11 bases outside the gene matches. The CDR3 region is CASSSPELADYNEQFF. The CDR3 bases are TGTGCCAGCAGTTCGCCCGAGCTAGCGGACTACAATGAGCAGTTCTTC. The full variable domain, in which reference TRBV7-3 and TRBJ2-1 provide the parts outside the CDR3, is GAGVSQTPSNKVTEKGKYVELRCDPISGHTALYWYRQSLGQGPEFLIYFQGTGAADDSGLPNDRFFAVRPEGSVSTLKIQRTERGDSAVYLCASSSPELADYNEQFFGPGTRLTVL.

V and J are TRBV30 and TRBJ1-5; 8 positions agree with TRBD1. The CDR3 has 14 amino acids. CDR1 and CDR2 from the germline V gene are GTSNPN and SVGIG (reference sequence). Trimming took 2 bases from V and 6 from J; bases not matched to a gene: 6. The CDR3 region has the DNA TGTGCCTGGAGTCGGCAGGGGGCAGGTCAGCCCCAGCATTTT. Translating it yields CAWSRQGAGQPQHF.

V and J are TRBV5-4 and TRBJ1-6; 9 nucleotides match TRBD1. J lost 7 bases, V lost 4 bases, and 6 bases had no gene match. The germline V gene encodes CDR1 SGHNT and CDR2 YYREEE (reference sequence). The CDR3 spans 15 residues. The CDR3 DNA is TGTGCCAGCAGCGCCCGGACAGGGGTAAATTCACCCCTCCACTTT. This codes for CASSARTGVNSPLHF.

J is TRBJ1-2 and V is TRBV6-5; tentatively, D is TRBD1 (6 bases). V lost 8 bases to trimming and J lost 6 bases, with 16 bases between them. Germline CDR1 MNHEY, CDR2 SVGAGI. The CDR3 runs to 13 residues. The CDR3 loop is CASFRTGGHGYTF. CDR3 sequence (DNA): TGTGCCAGCTTCCGGACCGGGGGGCATGGCTACACCTTC.

This chain connects TRBV5-1 to TRBJ1-1, with D possibly being TRBD1 (5 bases). CDR3 size: 13 residues. CDR1 is SGHRS and CDR2 is YFSETQ in the germline V gene. Trimming removed 3 bases from V and 5 bases from J, with 11 bases in between. The CDR3 protein is CASSYSGGTEAFF. DNA for the CDR3: TGCGCCAGCAGCTACAGCGGGGGGACTGAAGCTTTCTTT.